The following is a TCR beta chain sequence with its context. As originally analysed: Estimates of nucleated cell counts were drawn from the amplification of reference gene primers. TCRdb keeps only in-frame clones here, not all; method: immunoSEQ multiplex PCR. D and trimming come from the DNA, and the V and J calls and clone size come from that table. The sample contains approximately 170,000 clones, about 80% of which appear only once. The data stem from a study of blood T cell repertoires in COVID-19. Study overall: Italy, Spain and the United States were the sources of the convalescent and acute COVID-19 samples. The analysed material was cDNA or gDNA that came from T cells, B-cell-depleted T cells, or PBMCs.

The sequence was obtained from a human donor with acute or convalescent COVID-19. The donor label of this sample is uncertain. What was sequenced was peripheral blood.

CDR3 region: CASSPEGGRTNEKLFF. CDR3 nucleotide sequence: TGTGCCAGCAGCCCAGAGGGCGGGAGAACTAATGAAAAACTGTTTTTT. V and J are TRBV7-9 and TRBJ1-4; the D is unclear. This CDR3 spans 16 amino acids. V was clipped by 5 bases and J by 1 base, with 14 bases between them. Germline V lookup: CDR1 SEHNR, CDR2 FQNEAQ (reference sequence).